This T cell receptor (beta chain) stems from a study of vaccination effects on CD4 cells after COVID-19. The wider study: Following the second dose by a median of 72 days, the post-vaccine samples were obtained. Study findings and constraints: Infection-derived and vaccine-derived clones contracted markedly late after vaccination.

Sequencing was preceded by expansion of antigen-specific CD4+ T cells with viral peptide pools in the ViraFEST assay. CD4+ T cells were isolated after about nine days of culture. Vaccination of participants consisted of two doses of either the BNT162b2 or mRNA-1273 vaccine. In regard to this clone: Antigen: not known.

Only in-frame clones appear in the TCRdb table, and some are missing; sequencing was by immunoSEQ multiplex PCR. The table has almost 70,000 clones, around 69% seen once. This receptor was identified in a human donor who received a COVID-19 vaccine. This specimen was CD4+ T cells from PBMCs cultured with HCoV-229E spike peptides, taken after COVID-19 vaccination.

The chain's CDR3 is CASSYAGNEKLFF. In DNA, the CDR3 is TGTGCCAGCAGTTACGCCGGGAATGAAAAACTGTTTTTT. The V call is TRBV6-6, the J call TRBJ1-4; the D is unclear. Trimming took 2 bases from V and 5 from J, leaving 6 bases between them. There are 13 residues in the CDR3. The germline V gene encodes CDR1 MNHNY and CDR2 SVGAGI (reference sequence).